This record looks at one TCR beta chain sequence and its context. This clonotype was found a few times. Its antigen specificity is not known. This sequence may be a read error, since a much larger clone differs from it by one base. Preparation of the library involved 5' RACE. Sequencing relied on an Illumina HiSeq 2500. The second PCR ran for roughly 7 to 12 cycles and used a J-beta primer mix along with a sample-barcoded 5' primer. A template-switch 5' adaptor carrying 12 random nucleotides introduced a unique molecular identifier onto each TCR beta cDNA molecule. At least 2.5 million CDR3-containing paired-end reads were obtained from each sample. The Mint cDNA synthesis kit, primed by a TRBC-specific oligonucleotide, was used to synthesize first-strand cDNA from all RNA. All cDNA was treated with uracil-DNA glycosylase and then went through a first 18-cycle PCR with the universal primers M1SS and BC2_uni_R. The study's processing was this. Each sample was normalized by randomly selecting 1 million high-quality reads, each carrying a distinct molecular identifier. Reads with shared molecular identifiers were discarded instead of being binned into consensus sequences. CDR3 identification, clonotype clustering and error correction used MiTCR with a Q25 quality threshold and the strictest error-elimination algorithm. A nonparametric unseen species model using Euler transformation provided a lower-bound estimate of total TCR beta diversity. The raw public reads went through TCRdb reprocessing: fastp at Q25, MiXCR clone calling, in-frame beta chains kept. Under each unique CDR3 protein, matching rows form one entry showing the most common genes and DNA. TCRdb, rather than the study authors, made the V and J calls. The sample table shows 710,000 or so distinct CDR3 sequences, and about 32% are seen once. The ten largest clonotypes hold approximately 15% of the sample.

The source of the sample is a study of blood T cells in healthy people across ages (dated by TCRdb to between 2015 and 2016). A note on the overall study: Template switching captured roughly one uniquely barcoded TCR beta cDNA molecule per two T cells in model experiments. The study measured age-related changes in TCR beta repertoire diversity using deep sequencing normalized with unique cDNA molecular identifiers. The donors were split into four age groups: young (average approximately 16 years), middle-aged (39), aged (around 67) and long-lived (about 74). To avoid experimental bias, donors of different ages were spread randomly across the sequencing lanes. Using the same blood draw, the study looked at two additional independent replicas of 1 million unique cDNA reads for two donors, one aged 18 to 30 and the other aged 80 or older.

The donors were about 40 Caucasian individuals from Russia, aged roughly 6 to 100 years, who were systemically healthy. Each donor gave approximately 9.4 milliliters of peripheral blood, drawn into EDTA-treated Vacutainer tubes. PBMCs were isolated by Ficoll-Paque density-gradient centrifugation, with at least 6.5 million obtained per sample. Total RNA was extracted from PBMCs with Trizol reagent, with at least 5.5 micrograms obtained per sample. Naive CD45RAhigh/CD27high T cell percentages were measured by flow cytometry on a PBMC aliquot from every donor. Study-wide findings and limitations: There was a strong correlation between observed TCR beta diversity and the percentage of naive T cells measured by flow cytometry. Observed TCR beta diversity per million T cells fell roughly linearly with age, and a significant reduction was already apparent by age around 40. Compared with the aged group, the long-lived group had more naive CD4+ T cells, fewer expanded clones and increased TCR diversity, a pattern suggesting age selection. Because the CMV infection status of the donors was unknown, age-related changes in expanded clonotypes may potentially have been confounded. Estimates of total diversity based on one million sequenced T cells were regarded as lower bounds and as underestimates. Since profiling was done on bulk unsorted PBMCs, naive and antigen-experienced compartments could not be conclusively compared.

The source is a woman at least 80 years old in good health. Donor details come from another sample of the same person, matched by shared clones. Sequenced sample: blood.

The DNA sequence follows: TGTGCCAGCAACCGCGACACCTCCTACAATGAGCAGTACTTC. This sequence encodes CASNRDTSYNEQYF. The chain couples TRBV12-3 or TRBV12-4 to TRBJ2-1; the D gene cannot be named for sure. The DNA matches TRBJ2-7 better at its end, which makes the J call doubtful. From the cysteine through the phenylalanine, the CDR3 covers 14 amino acids. Only the CDR3 portion is preserved as DNA: 42 bases, with reading frame beginning at the first base.